The 20 T cell receptor beta chains listed next were all sequenced from one sample in a study of Graves' ophthalmopathy and Graves' hyperthyroidism (dated by TCRdb to between 2017 and 2018). Sequenced using an Illumina HiSeq 2000. TCR beta CDR3 regions were amplified from RNA transcripts for repertoire sequencing. A first-round RT-PCR used HTBI primers with the Qiagen OneStep RT-PCR kit, followed by a second-round multiplex PCR, size selection and purification. TCRdb cleaned the public reads at Q25 with fastp, built clones with MiXCR and kept in-frame beta chains. CDR3 protein sequences are deduplicated, and each keeps its most common genes and DNA. This sample gives 450,000 or so distinct CDR3 sequences in total; approximately 15% of them show up just once. Around 9.8% of the sample is held by the ten biggest clonotypes. Sample: blood. Source of these receptors: a woman in her 30s with Graves' ophthalmopathy. Donor details come from another sample of the same person, matched by shared clones.

This clonotype was detected many times. V usage is TRBV16 and J usage is TRBJ1-5; D is ambiguous. Germline lookup yields CDR1 KGHSY and CDR2 FQNENV. Trimming removed 0 bases at V and 2 bases at J, with 11 bases between. The CDR3 length is 16 residues. In DNA, the CDR3 is TGTGCCAGCAGCCAATCGGAGGGTATGGGCAATCAGCCCCAGCATTTT. This gives the protein CASSQSEGMGNQPQHF.

This clonotype was seen ten or more times. The chain combines TRBV27 with TRBJ1-5; D is possibly TRBD1 (6 bases). CDR3 length: 14 amino acids. CDR1 and CDR2 (germline): MNHEY, SMNVEV (reference sequence). With 6 bases removed from V and 0 bases from J, the gap between germline ends came to 9 bases. This CDR3 reads CASRTGLSNQPQHF. The CDR3 region has the DNA TGTGCCAGCAGAACAGGGCTTAGCAATCAGCCCCAGCATTTT.

This clonotype has ten or more counts. V is TRBV5-1 and J is TRBJ1-6; TRBD1 is a possible D gene (5 bases). This CDR3 region has 13 residues. With 8 bases removed from V and 10 bases from J, the gap between germline ends came to 16 bases. Germline assignment: CDR1 SGHRS and CDR2 YFSETQ. The CDR3 loop is CASRPGLWSPLHF. Here the CDR3 DNA reads TGCGCCAGTAGACCAGGGCTATGGTCACCCCTCCACTTT.

This clonotype was recorded at least ten times. The genes are TRBV7-9 and TRBJ1-1; 7 bases map to TRBD1. The CDR3 spans 12 residues. Per germline, CDR1 SEHNR and CDR2 FQNEAQ (reference sequence). The V gene end was trimmed by 6 bases and the J gene end by 6 bases; junction bases not matched to a gene: 4. The CDR3 DNA follows: TGTGCCAGCAGGACAGGGTCCGCTGAAGCTTTCTTT. It specifies CASRTGSAEAFF. Filled out from reference TRBV7-9 and TRBJ1-1, the complete variable domain reads DTGVSQNPRHKITKRGQNVTFRCDPISEHNRLYWYRQTLGQGPEFLTYFQNEAQLEKSRLLSDRFSAERPKGSFSTLEIQRTEQGDSAMYLCASRTGSAEAFFGQGTRLTVV.

This clonotype was recorded at least ten times. The chain carries TRBV28 and TRBJ2-5; 9 bases map to TRBD1. The CDR3 has 14 amino acids. The germline V gene encodes CDR1 MDHEN and CDR2 SYDVKM. V shed 8 bases and J 4 bases; nucleotides not matched to a gene: 8. CDR3 region: CASSRGQGIETQYF. The CDR3 DNA sequence: TGTGCCAGCTCCCGTGGACAGGGGATAGAGACCCAGTACTTC.

This clonotype was recorded many times. This rearrangement joins TRBV29-1 to TRBJ2-5; D gene unclear. CDR1 is SQVTM and CDR2 is ANQGSEA in the germline V gene. The CDR3 covers 11 residues. V lost 4 bases and J 4 bases, leaving 7 bases between the germline ends. CDR3: CSVAPGETQYF. CDR3 bases: TGCAGCGTTGCGCCTGGAGAGACCCAGTACTTC.

The table lists this clonotype with many counts. CDR3 region: CATSEPQNTGELFF. CDR3 nucleotide sequence: TGTGCCACCAGTGAACCCCAGAACACCGGGGAGCTGTTTTTT. The rearrangement joins TRBV24-1 to TRBJ2-2; D unclear. Germline assignment: CDR1 KGHDR and CDR2 SFDVKD. Trimming shortened V by 4 bases and J by 1 base, and 6 bases separated the two germline ends. The CDR3 has 14 residues.

The sample holds many counts of this clonotype. The chain has TRBV12-3 or TRBV12-4 and TRBJ1-1, with TRBD1 matching 9 bases. The trim removed 6 bases at V and 7 bases at J, leaving 3 bases unmatched. This CDR3 contains 12 residues. The CDR3 sequence: CASRQGAVEAFF. CDR3 coding DNA: TGTGCCAGCAGACAGGGGGCTGTTGAAGCTTTCTTT.

There are many counts of this clonotype. This sequence joins TRBV19 and TRBJ1-1; D ambiguous. Germline V gene sequence: CDR1 LNHDA, CDR2 SQIVND (reference sequence). The CDR3 is 13 residues long. V lost 5 bases to trimming and J lost 1 base, with 8 bases between them. CDR3 region: CASSASKNTEAFF. As DNA, the CDR3 is TGTGCCAGTAGTGCCTCAAAGAACACTGAAGCTTTCTTT.

The chain recombines TRBV6-5 with TRBJ1-2; unclear D gene. Germline V CDR1 and CDR2: MNHEY, SVGAGI. Trimming pared 2 bases from V and 8 bases from J, leaving 9 bases between. This CDR3 region has 12 residues. The CDR3 reads CASSYDVEGYTF. CDR3 sequence (DNA): TGTGCCAGCAGTTACGACGTCGAGGGCTACACCTTC.

This clonotype was observed many times. The chain combines TRBV27 with TRBJ2-7, with 10 bases matching TRBD2. The CDR3 length is 15 residues. V shed 4 bases and J 3 bases; nucleotides not matched to a gene: 6. Germline V gene data show CDR1 as MNHEY and CDR2 as SMNVEV (reference sequence). The CDR3, as DNA: TGTGCCAGCAGTTCCGGACTAGCGGTCAACTACGAGCAGTACTTC. Encoded protein: CASSSGLAVNYEQYF.

This clonotype was recorded a few times. The chain links TRBV30 to TRBJ1-1; no clear D gene. CDR1 and CDR2 from the germline V gene are GTSNPN and SVGIG (reference sequence). The CDR3 is 15 residues long. The ends were cut back, 3 bases at V and 1 base at J, with 15 bases in the middle. CDR3 bases: TGTGCCTGGAGGGGGTGGAGGGAGAGGAACACTGAAGCTTTCTTT. Its protein product is CAWRGWRERNTEAFF.

Note on this clonotype: A read error may explain this, as a much larger clone is one base away. V gene TRBV7-9 combines with J gene TRBJ2-7; D not certain. The length of the CDR3 is 11 residues. Per germline, CDR1 SEHNR and CDR2 FQNEAQ (reference sequence). The V and J ends lost 5 bases and 7 bases respectively, with 9 bases between them. CDR3 loop: CASSPGWEQYF. The CDR3 nucleotides are TGTGCCAGCAGCCCGGGTTGGGAGCAGTACTTC.

Ten or more counts support this clonotype. The chain couples TRBV12-3 or TRBV12-4 to TRBJ1-2; 9 positions agree with TRBD1. The CDR3 loop spans 15 amino acids. The trim removed 3 bases at V and 2 bases at J, leaving 4 bases unmatched. For the CDR3, the DNA is TGTGCCAGCAGTTTCGGGGGGACAGGGAACTATGGCTACACCTTC. Amino acids: CASSFGGTGNYGYTF.

A note on this clonotype: A much larger clonotype is one base distant, so this may be a read error. The rearrangement uses TRBV2 and TRBJ1-2; no reliable D call. The CDR3 totals 13 residues. Trimming took off 2 bases at V and 7 bases at J, with 11 bases between the two ends. Germline values: CDR1 SNHLY, CDR2 FYNNEI. In DNA, the CDR3 is TGTGCCAGCAGTGAATGGGCAATCGGTGGCTACACCTTC. Protein: CASSEWAIGGYTF. The full variable domain, completed using reference TRBV2 and TRBJ1-2, is EPEVTQTPSHQVTQMGQEVILRCVPISNHLYFYWYRQILGQKVEFLVSFYNNEISEKSEIFDDQFSVERPDGSNFTLKIRSTKLEDSAMYFCASSEWAIGGYTFGSGTRLTVV.

Ten or more counts support this clonotype. The gene calls are TRBV7-8 and TRBJ1-6, with D hard to call. This CDR3 is built from 13 residues. Germline V gives CDR1 SGHVS, CDR2 FQNEAQ. V dropped 1 base and J dropped 8 bases, with 6 bases sitting between them. The CDR3 nucleotides read TGTGCCAGCAGCTTAGACCCCGATTCACCCCTCCACTTT. Its translation: CASSLDPDSPLHF.

The sample holds a few counts of this clonotype. This chain joins TRBV4-1 and TRBJ1-5; D remains ambiguous. Germline values: CDR1 MGHRA, CDR2 YSYEKL. CDR3 size: 15 residues. V lost 0 bases and J 9 bases, leaving 15 bases between the germline ends. The CDR3 loop reads CASSQDTAEKRPQHF. CDR3 bases: TGCGCCAGCAGCCAAGATACGGCAGAGAAACGGCCCCAGCATTTT.

This clonotype appeared many times. This rearrangement joins TRBV12-3 or TRBV12-4 to TRBJ2-7; 9 nucleotides agree with TRBD2. The V segment lost 6 bases and the J segment 0 bases; nucleotides outside the gene matches: 6. CDR3 length: 15 residues. DNA for the CDR3: TGTGCCAGCAGCCGGAATAGCGGGGGCTCCTACGAGCAGTACTTC. It translates to CASSRNSGGSYEQYF.

This clonotype was seen a few times. CDR3 sequence (DNA): TGTGCCAGCAGTACCACAGGGGTCGTCACTGAAGCTTTCTTT. It yields the protein CASSTTGVVTEAFF. This chain links TRBV28 with TRBJ1-1, with 7 nucleotides matching TRBD1. Per the germline V gene, CDR1 is MDHEN and CDR2 is SYDVKM. The V gene end was trimmed by 5 bases and the J gene end by 4 bases; junction bases not matched to a gene: 7. The CDR3 sequence is 14 residues long.

This clonotype came up many times. The J gene is TRBJ2-2, the V gene TRBV28, with D possibly being TRBD2 (6 bases). Trimming took 10 bases from V and 3 from J, leaving 15 bases between them. The CDR3 has 14 residues. The germline V gene has CDR1 MDHEN and CDR2 SYDVKM. As DNA, the CDR3 is TGTGCCACCACCTCGGGGGAGCACACCGGGGAGCTGTTTTTT. This codes for CATTSGEHTGELFF.